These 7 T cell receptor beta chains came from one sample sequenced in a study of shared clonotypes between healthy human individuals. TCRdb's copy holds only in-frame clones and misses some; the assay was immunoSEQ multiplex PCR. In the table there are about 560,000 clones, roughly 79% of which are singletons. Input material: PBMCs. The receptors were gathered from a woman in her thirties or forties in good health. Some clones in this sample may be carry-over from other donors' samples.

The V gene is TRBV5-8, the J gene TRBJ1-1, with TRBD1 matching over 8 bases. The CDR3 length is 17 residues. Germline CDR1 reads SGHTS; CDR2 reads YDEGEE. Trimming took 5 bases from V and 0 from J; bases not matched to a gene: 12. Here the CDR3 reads CASSEAGTGKMNTEAFF. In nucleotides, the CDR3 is TGTGCCAGCAGTGAAGCCGGGACAGGAAAAATGAACACTGAAGCTTTCTTT. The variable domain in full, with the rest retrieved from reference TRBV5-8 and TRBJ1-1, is EAGVTQSPTHLIKTRGQQATLRCSPISGHTSVYWYQQALGLGLQFLLWYDEGEERNRGNFPPRFSGRQFPNYSSELNVNALELEDSALYLCASSEAGTGKMNTEAFFGQGTRLTVV.

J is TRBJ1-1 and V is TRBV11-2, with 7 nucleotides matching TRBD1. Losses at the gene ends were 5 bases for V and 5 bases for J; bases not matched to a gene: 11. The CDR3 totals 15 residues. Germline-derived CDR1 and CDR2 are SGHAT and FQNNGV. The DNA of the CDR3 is TGTGCCAGCAGCCCTCAGGGGGGATGGGGGACTGAAGCTTTCTTT. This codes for CASSPQGGWGTEAFF. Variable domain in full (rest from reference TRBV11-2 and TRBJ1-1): EAGVAQSPRYKIIEKRQSVAFWCNPISGHATLYWYQQILGQGPKLLIQFQNNGVVDDSQLPKDRFSAERLKGVDSTLKIQPAKLEDSAVYLCASSPQGGWGTEAFFGQGTRLTVV.

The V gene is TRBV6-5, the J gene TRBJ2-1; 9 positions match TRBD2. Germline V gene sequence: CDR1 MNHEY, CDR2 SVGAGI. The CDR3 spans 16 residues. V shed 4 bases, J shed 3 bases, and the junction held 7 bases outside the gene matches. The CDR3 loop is CASSSLPSGNYNEQFF. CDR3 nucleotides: TGTGCCAGCAGTTCCCTGCCTAGCGGGAACTACAATGAGCAGTTCTTC.

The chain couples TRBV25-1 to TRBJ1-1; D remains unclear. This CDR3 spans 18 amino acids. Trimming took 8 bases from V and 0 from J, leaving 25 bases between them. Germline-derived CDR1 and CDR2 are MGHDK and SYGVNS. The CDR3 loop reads CASPQRVGDRPLNTEAFF. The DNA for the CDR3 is TGTGCCAGCCCCCAAAGGGTGGGCGACCGGCCCCTGAACACTGAAGCTTTCTTT.

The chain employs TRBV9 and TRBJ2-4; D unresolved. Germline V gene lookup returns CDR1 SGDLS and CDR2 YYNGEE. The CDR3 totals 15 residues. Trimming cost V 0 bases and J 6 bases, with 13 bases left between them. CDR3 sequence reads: CASSVEGSRGNIQYF. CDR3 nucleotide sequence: TGTGCCAGCAGCGTAGAGGGCAGCCGCGGAAACATTCAGTACTTC.

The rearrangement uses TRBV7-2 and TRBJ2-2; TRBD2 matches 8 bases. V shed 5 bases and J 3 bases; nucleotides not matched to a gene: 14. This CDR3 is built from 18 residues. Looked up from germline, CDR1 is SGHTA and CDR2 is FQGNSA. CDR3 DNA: TGTGCCAGCAGCCCAGGAGGTTTAGCGGGGTCGGACACCGGGGAGCTGTTTTTT. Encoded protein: CASSPGGLAGSDTGELFF.

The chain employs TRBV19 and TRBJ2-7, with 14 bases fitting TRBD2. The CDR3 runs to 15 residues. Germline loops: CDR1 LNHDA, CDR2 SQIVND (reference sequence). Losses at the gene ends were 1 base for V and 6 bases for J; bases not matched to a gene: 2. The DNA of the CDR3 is TGTGCCAGTAGTATAGTCGGACTAGCGGGAGGCGAGCAGTACTTC. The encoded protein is CASSIVGLAGGEQYF.